This T cell receptor beta chain is from a study of T cell changes during pregnancy in multiple sclerosis. Germline CDR1 SEHNR, CDR2 FQNEAQ (reference sequence). The CDR3 length is 15 residues. V dropped 4 bases and J dropped 3; count of bases not matched to a gene: 8. Clones were read by immunoSEQ multiplex PCR, and TCRdb kept only the in-frame ones, dropping some. The sample contains approximately 65,000 clones, around 94% of which appear only once. The sequence was obtained from a female donor in good health, enrolled as a control in a pregnancy study. The material sequenced was CD8+ T cells from peripheral blood mononuclear cells, taken in the third trimester of pregnancy. The chain joins TRBV7-9 to TRBJ1-2, with 7 bases fitting TRBD1. The DNA of the CDR3 is TGTGCCAGCAGCTCGACCCGCACAGGGGACTATGGCTACACCTTC. It specifies CASSSTRTGDYGYTF.